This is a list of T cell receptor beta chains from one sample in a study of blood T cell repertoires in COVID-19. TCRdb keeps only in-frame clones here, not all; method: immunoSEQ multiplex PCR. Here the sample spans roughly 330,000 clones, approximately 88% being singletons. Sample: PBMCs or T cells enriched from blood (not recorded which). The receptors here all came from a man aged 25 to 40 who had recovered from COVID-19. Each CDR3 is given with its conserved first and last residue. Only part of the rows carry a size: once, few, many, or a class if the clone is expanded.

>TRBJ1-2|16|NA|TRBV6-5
CASSYSGEVLRDGYTF
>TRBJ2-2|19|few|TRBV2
CASKSRATYSGGYTGELFF
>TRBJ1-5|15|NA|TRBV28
CASSLWTVSNQPQHF
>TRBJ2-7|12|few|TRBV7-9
CASSYGTGEQYF
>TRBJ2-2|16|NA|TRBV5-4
CASSSIAGGNTGELFF
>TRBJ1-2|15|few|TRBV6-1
CASSETSEGFSGYTF
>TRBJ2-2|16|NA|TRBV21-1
CASSKAGSLDTGELFF
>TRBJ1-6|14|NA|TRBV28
CASSFLEDNSPLHF
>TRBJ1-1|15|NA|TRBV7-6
CASSYTVSSNTEAFF
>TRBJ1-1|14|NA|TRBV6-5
CASHKRGVGAEAFF
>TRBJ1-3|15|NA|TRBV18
CASSPLDNSGNTIYF
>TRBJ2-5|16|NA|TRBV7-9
CASSLVAGQGRETQYF
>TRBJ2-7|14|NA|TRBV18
CASSPAGQGYEQYF
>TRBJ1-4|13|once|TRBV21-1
CASSTPGEEKLFF
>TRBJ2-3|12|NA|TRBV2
CASSSERGRSYF
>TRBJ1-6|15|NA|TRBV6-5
CASSLDRSYNSPLHF
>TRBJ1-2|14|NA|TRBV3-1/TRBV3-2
CASRHRGGFRGYTF
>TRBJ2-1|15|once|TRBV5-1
CASIPGTGAYNEQFF
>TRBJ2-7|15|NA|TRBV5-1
CASSSHPTISYEQYF
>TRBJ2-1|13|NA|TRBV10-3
CAISEFRAGEQFF
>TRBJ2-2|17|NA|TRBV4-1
CASSQESIGTQTGELFF
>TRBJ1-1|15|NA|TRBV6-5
CASSYRETGLAEAFF
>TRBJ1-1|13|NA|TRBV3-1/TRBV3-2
CASSQARGIQAFF
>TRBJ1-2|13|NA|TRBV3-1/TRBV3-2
CASSQERMNGYTF
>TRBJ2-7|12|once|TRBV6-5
CASGRDRYEQYF
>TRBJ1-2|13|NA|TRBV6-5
CASHTQPGAGYTF